This entry features one T cell receptor beta chain sequence. Reverse transcription of about 0.5 to 1 ug RNA used random hexamers. MiXCR, run by TCRdb on the immunoSEQ multiplex PCR reads, gives a single entry per CDR3 protein. The sample has about 200,000 distinct CDR3 sequences; approximately 94% are singletons. This record belongs to a study of CD8 T cells in Susac syndrome. The CDR3 has 14 amino acids. V dropped 2 bases and J dropped 2 bases, with 7 bases sitting between them. The V gene's germline CDR1 is LGHNA and CDR2 YSLEER. The chain has TRBV4-3 and TRBJ1-5; D not resolved. This clonotype was sampled from a human donor with multiple sclerosis. Sequencing was performed on CD4+ T cells from PBMCs. CDR3 nucleotide sequence: TGCGCCAGCAGCCAACAATGGGGCAATCAGCCCCAGCATTTT. Amino acid sequence: CASSQQWGNQPQHF.